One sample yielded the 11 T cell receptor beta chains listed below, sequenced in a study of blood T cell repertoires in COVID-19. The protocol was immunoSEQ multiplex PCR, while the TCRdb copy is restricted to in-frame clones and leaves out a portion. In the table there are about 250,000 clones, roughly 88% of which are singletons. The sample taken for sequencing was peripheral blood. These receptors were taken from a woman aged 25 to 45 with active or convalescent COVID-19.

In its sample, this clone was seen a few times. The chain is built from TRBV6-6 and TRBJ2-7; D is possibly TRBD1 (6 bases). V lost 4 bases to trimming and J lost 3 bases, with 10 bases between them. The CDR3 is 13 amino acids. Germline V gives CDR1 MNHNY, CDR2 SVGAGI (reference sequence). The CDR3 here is CASSSDRIYEQYF. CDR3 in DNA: TGTGCCAGCAGTTCGGACAGAATCTACGAGCAGTACTTC.

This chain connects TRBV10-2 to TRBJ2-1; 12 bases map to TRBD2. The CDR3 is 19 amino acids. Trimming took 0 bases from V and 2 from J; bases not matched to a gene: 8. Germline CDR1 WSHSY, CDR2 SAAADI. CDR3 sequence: CASSESLLAGGRAYNEQFF. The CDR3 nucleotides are TGCGCCAGCAGTGAGTCATTGCTAGCGGGGGGGAGGGCCTACAATGAGCAGTTCTTC.

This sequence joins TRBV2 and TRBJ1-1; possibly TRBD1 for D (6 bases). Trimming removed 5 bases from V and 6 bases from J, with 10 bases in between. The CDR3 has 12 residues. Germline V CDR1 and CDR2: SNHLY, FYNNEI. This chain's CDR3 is CASSTGTPEAFF. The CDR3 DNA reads TGTGCCAGCAGTACAGGGACCCCTGAAGCTTTCTTT.

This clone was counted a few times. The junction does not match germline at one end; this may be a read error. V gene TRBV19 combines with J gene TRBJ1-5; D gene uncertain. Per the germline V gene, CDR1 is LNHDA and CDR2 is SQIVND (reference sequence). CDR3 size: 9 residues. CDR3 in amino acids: CASSQPQHF. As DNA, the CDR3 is TGTGCCAGCAGTCAGCCCCAGCATTTT.

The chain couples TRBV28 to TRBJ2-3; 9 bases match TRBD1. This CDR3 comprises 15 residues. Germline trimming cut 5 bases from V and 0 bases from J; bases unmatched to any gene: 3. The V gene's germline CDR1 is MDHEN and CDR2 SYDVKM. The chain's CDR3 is CASSTTGGSTDTQYF. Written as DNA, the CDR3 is TGTGCCAGCAGTACGACAGGGGGTAGCACAGATACGCAGTATTTT.

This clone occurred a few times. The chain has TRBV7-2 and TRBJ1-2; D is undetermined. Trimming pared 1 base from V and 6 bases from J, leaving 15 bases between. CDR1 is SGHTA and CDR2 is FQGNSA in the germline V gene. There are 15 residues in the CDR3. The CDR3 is CASSLVSGNSDGYTF. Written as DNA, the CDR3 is TGTGCCAGCAGCTTAGTTTCCGGGAACAGCGATGGCTACACCTTC.

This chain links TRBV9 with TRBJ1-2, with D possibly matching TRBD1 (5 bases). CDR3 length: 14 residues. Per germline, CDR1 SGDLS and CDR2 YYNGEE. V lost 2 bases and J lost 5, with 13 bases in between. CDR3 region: CASSVSGASYGYTF. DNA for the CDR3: TGTGCCAGCAGCGTCTCTGGGGCGTCATATGGCTACACCTTC.

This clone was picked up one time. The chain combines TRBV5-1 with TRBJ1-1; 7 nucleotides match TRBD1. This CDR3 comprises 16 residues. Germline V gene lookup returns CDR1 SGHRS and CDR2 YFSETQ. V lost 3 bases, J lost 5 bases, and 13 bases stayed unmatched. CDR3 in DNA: TGCGCCAGCAGCTCCTTAAACCCGACAGGGAAGACTGAAGCTTTCTTT. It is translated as CASSSLNPTGKTEAFF. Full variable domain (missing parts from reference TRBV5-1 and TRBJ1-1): KAGVTQTPRYLIKTRGQQVTLSCSPISGHRSVSWYQQTPGQGLQFLFEYFSETQRNKGNFPGRFSGRQFSNSRSEMNVSTLELGDSALYLCASSSLNPTGKTEAFFGQGTRLTVV.

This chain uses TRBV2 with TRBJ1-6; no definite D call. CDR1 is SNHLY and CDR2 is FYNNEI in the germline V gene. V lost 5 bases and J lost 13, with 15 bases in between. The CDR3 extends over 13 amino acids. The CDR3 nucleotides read TGTGCCAGCAGTCGGGAGTCTGGACCCCCCCTCCACTTT. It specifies CASSRESGPPLHF.

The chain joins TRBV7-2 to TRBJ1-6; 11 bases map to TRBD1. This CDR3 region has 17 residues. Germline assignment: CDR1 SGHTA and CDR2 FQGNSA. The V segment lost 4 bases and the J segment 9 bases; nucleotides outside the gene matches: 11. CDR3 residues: CASSYKIPGTGGSPLHF. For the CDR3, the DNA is TGTGCCAGCAGCTACAAAATCCCCGGGACAGGGGGTTCACCCCTCCACTTT.

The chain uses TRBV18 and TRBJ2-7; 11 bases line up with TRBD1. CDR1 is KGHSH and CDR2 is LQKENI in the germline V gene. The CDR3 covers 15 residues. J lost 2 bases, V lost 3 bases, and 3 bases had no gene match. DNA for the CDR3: TGTGCCAGCTCACCTGGGACAGGGGGACCCTACGAGCAGTACTTC. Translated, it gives CASSPGTGGPYEQYF.